The T cell receptor (beta chain) described here comes from a study of esophageal squamous cell carcinoma under preoperative chemotherapy. Study-level information: Samples included peripheral blood T cells as well as tumor-infiltrating lymphocytes.

Remarks on this clonotype: The junction departs from germline at one end; a sequencing error may be responsible.

Time point described: after preoperative PTX-NDP chemotherapy. Preoperative chemotherapy with paclitaxel-nedaplatin was given to patients before surgery. In TCRdb, the PCR reads were re-called with MiXCR into one record per CDR3 protein. The sample contains some 30,000 distinct CDR3 sequences, around half of which appear only once. The V gene's germline CDR1 is SGHVS and CDR2 FNYEAQ. This CDR3 is 14 amino acids long. The receptor's source is a human donor with esophageal squamous cell carcinoma. The donor label of this sample is uncertain. This rearrangement joins TRBV7-6 to TRBJ2-3, with 7 bases lining up with TRBD1. The specimen was taken from a patient given preoperative chemotherapy. This CDR3 is CRSRGSCGKDTQYF. In DNA form, the CDR3 reads TGCCGCAGCAGGGGGAGCTGCGGCAAAGATACTCAGTATTTC.